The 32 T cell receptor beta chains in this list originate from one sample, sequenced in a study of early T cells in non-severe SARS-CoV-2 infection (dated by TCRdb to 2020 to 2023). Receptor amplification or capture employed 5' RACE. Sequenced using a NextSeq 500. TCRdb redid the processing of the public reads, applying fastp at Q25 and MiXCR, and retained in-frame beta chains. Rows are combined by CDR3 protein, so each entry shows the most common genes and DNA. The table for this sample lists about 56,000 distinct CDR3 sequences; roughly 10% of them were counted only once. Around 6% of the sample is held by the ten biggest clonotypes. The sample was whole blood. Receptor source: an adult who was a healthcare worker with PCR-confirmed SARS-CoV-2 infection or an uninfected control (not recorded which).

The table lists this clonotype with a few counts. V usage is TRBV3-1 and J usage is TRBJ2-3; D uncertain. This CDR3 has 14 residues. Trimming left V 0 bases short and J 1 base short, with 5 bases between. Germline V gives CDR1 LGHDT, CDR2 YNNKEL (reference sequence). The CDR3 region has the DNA TGTGCCAGCAGCCAAGATTCAGGCACAGATACGCAGTATTTT. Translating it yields CASSQDSGTDTQYF.

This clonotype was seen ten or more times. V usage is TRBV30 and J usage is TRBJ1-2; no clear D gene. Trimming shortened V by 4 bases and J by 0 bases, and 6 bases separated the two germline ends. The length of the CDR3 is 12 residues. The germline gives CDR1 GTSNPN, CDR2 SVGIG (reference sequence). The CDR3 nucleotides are TGTGCCTGGACAGTAGCTAACTATGGCTACACCTTC. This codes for CAWTVANYGYTF.

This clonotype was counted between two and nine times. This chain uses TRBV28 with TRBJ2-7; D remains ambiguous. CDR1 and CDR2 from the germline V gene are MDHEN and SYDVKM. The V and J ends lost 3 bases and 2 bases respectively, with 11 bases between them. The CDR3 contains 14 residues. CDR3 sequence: CASSLSGDTYEQYF. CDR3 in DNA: TGTGCCAGCAGTTTGAGTGGAGACACCTACGAGCAGTACTTC.

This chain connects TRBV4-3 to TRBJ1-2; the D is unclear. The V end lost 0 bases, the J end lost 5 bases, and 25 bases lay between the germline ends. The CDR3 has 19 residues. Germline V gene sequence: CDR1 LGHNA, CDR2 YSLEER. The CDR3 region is CASSQEVSNIGGTSYGYTF. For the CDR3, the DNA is TGCGCCAGCAGCCAAGAAGTAAGCAATATTGGCGGAACCTCTTATGGCTACACCTTC.

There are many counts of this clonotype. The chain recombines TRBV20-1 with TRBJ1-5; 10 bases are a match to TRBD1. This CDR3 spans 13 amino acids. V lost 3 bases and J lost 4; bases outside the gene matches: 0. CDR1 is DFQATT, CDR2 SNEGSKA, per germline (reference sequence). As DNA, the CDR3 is TGCAGTGCTAGGGGACAGGGGAATCAGCCCCAGCATTTT. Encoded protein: CSARGQGNQPQHF.

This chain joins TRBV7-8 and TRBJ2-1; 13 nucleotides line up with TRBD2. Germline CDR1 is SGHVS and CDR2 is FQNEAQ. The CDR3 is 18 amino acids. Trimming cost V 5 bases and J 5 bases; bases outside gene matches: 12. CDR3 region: CASSGGLAGEILHNEQFF. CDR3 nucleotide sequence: TGTGCCAGCAGCGGCGGACTAGCGGGAGAAATCCTCCACAATGAGCAGTTCTTC.

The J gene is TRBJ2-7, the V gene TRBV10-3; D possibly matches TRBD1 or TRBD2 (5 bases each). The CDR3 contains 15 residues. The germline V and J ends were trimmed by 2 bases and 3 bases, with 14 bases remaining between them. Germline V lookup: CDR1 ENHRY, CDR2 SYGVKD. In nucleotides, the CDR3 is TGTGCCATCAGTGAGCGTCAGGGAGCCCTCTACGAGCAGTACTTC. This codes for CAISERQGALYEQYF.

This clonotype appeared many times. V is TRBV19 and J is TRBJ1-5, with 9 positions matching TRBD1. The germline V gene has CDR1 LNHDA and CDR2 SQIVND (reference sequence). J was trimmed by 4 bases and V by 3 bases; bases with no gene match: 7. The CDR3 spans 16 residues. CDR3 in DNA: TGTGCCAGTAGTATTCGGACAGGGGCGAAGAATCAGCCCCAGCATTTT. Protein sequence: CASSIRTGAKNQPQHF.

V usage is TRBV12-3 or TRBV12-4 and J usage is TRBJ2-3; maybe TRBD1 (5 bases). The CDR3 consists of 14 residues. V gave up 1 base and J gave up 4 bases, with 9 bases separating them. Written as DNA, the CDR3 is TGTGCCAGCAGTTTAGAGGGGCTCCCAGATACGCAGTATTTT. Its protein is CASSLEGLPDTQYF.

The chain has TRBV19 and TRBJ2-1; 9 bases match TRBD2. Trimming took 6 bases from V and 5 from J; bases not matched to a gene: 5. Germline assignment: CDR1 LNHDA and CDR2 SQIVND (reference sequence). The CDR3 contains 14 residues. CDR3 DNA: TGTGCCAGTAGGATGCGGGAGGGCCACAATGAGCAGTTCTTC. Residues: CASRMREGHNEQFF.

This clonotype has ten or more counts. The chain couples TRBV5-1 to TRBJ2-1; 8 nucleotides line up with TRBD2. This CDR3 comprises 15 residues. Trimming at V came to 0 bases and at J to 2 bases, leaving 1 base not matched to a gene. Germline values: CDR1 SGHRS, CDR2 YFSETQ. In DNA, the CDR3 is TGCGCCAGCAGCTTGGAAGCGGGAGCCTACAATGAGCAGTTCTTC. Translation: CASSLEAGAYNEQFF. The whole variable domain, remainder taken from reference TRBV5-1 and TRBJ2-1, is KAGVTQTPRYLIKTRGQQVTLSCSPISGHRSVSWYQQTPGQGLQFLFEYFSETQRNKGNFPGRFSGRQFSNSRSEMNVSTLELGDSALYLCASSLEAGAYNEQFFGPGTRLTVL.

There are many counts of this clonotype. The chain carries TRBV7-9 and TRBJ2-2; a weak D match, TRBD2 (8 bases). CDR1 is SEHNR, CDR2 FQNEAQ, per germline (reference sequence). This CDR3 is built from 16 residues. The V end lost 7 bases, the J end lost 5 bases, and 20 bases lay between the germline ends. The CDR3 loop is CASTRGTSLLTGELFF. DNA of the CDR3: TGTGCCAGCACCAGGGGGACTAGTTTACTGACCGGGGAGCTGTTTTTT.

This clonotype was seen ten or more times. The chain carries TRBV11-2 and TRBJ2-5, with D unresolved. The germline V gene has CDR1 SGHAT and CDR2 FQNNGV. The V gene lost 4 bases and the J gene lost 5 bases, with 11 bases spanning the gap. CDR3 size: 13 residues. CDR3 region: CASSSVRPETQYF. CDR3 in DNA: TGTGCCAGCAGCTCCGTTAGACCGGAGACCCAGTACTTC.

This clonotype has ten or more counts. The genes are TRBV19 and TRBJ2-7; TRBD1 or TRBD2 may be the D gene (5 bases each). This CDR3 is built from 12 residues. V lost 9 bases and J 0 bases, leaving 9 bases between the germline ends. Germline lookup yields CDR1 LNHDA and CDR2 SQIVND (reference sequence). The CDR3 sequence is CASPGRSYEQYF. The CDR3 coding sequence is TGTGCCAGCCCGGGACGCTCCTACGAGCAGTACTTC.

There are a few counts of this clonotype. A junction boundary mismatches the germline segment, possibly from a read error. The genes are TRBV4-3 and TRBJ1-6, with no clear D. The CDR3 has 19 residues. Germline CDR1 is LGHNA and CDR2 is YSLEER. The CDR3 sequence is CASSQDYIIPSSYNSPLHF. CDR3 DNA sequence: TGCGCCAGCAGCCAAGATTATATAATACCCAGCTCCTATAATTCACCCCTCCATTTT.

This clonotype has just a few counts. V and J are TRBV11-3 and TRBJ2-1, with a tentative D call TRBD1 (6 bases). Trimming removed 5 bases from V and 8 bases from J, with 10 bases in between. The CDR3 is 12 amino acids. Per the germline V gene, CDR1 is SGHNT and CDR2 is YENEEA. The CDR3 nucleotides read TGTGCCAGCAGCCTCAGGGGCGATGAGCAGTTCTTC. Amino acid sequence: CASSLRGDEQFF.

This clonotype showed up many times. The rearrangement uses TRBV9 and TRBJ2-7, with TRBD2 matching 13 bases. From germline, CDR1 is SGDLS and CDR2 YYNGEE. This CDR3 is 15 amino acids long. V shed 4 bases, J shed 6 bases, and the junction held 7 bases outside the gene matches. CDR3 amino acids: CASSPRTSGRLEQYF. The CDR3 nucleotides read TGTGCCAGCAGCCCACGGACTAGCGGGAGACTCGAGCAGTACTTC.

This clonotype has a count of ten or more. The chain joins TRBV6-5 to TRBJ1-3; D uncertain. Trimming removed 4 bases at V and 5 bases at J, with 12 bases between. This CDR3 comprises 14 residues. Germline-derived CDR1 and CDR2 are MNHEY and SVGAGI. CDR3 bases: TGTGCCAGCAGTTTCTTGGCCAAGAGAAACACCATATATTTT. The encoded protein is CASSFLAKRNTIYF.

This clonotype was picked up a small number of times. CDR3 bases: TGTGCCAGTAGTACCTACATGAGCCCGACCCGAGTGCGGGGCTACACCTTC. Translation gives CASSTYMSPTRVRGYTF. The genes are TRBV19 and TRBJ1-2; D not certain. With 4 bases removed from V and 8 bases from J, the gap between germline ends came to 26 bases. CDR1 and CDR2 (germline): LNHDA, SQIVND (reference sequence). The CDR3 is 17 amino acids.

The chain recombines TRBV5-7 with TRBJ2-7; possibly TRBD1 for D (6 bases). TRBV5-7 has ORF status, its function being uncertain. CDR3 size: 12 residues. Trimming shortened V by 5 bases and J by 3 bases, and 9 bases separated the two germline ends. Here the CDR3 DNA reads TGTGCCAGCAGTATGGACAGCTACGAGCAGTACTTC. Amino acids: CASSMDSYEQYF.

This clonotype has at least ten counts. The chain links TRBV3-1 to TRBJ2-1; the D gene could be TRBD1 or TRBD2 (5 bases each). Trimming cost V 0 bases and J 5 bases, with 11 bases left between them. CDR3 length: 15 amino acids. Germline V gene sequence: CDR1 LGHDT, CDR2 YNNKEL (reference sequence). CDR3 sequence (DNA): TGTGCCAGCAGCCAAGAAGGTGGGGGTCACAATGAGCAGTTCTTC. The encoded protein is CASSQEGGGHNEQFF.

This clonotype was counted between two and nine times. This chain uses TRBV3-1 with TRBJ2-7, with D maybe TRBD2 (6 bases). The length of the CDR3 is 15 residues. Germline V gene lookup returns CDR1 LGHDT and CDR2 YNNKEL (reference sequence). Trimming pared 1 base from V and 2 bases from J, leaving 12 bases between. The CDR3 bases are TGTGCCAGCAGCCAAGGCTCTAGCGTCCCCTACGAGCAGTACTTC. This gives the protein CASSQGSSVPYEQYF.

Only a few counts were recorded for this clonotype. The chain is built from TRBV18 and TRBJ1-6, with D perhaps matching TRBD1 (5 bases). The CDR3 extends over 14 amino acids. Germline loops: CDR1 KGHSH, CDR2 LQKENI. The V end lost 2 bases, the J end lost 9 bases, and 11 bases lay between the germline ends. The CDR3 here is CASSPSRQSSPLHF. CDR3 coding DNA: TGTGCCAGCTCACCATCTCGACAGAGTTCACCCCTCCACTTT.

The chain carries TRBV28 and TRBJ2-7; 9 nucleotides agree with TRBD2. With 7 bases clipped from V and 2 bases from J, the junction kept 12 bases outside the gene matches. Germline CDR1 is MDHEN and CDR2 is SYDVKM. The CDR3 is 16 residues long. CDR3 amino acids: CASTPLPASGTYEQYF. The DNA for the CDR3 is TGTGCCAGCACCCCTTTGCCGGCTAGCGGGACCTACGAGCAGTACTTC.

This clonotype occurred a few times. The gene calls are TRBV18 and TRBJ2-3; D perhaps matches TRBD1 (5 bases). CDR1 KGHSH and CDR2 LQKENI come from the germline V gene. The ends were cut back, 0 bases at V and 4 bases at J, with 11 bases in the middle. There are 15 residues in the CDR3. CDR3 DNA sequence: TGTGCCAGCTCACCACCGGCGTCAGGGTCAGATACGCAGTATTTT. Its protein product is CASSPPASGSDTQYF. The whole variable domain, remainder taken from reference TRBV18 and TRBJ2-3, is NAGVMQNPRHLVRRRGQEARLRCSPMKGHSHVYWYRQLPEEGLKFMVYLQKENIIDESGMPKERFSAEFPKEGPSILRIQQVVRGDSAAYFCASSPPASGSDTQYFGPGTRLTVL.

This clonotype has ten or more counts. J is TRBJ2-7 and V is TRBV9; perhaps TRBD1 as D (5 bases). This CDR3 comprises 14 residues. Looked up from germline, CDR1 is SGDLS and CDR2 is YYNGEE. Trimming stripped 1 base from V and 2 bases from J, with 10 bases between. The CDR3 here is CASSVQGVPYEQYF. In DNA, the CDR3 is TGTGCCAGCAGCGTACAAGGGGTCCCCTACGAGCAGTACTTC.

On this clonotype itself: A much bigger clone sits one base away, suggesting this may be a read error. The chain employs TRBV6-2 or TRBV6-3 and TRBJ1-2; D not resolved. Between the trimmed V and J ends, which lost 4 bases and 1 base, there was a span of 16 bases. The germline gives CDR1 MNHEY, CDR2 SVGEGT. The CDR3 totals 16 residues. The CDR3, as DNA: TGTGCCAGCAGTTCGGTCCCGGGCCGCGGTAACTATGGCTACACCTTC. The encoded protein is CASSSVPGRGNYGYTF.

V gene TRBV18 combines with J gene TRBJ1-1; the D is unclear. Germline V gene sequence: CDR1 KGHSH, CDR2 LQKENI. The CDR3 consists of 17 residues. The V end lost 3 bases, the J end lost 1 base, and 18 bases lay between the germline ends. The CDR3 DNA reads TGTGCCAGCTCACCCCCCGTAGGCGGCTACTCGAACACTGAAGCTTTCTTT. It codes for CASSPPVGGYSNTEAFF.

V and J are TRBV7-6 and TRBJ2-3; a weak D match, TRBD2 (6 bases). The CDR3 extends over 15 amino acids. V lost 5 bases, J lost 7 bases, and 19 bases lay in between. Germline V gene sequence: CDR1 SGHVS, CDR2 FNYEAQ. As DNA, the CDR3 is TGTGCCAGCAGCCTAGACGGGACTCGCCGGAATACGCAGTATTTT. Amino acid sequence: CASSLDGTRRNTQYF.

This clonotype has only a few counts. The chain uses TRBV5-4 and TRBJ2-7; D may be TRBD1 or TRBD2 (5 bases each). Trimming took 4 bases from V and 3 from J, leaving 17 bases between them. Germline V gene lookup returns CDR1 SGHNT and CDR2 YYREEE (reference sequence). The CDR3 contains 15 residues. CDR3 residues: CASSQEAVQGYEQYF. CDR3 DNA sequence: TGTGCCAGCAGCCAGGAGGCCGTGCAGGGCTACGAGCAGTACTTC.

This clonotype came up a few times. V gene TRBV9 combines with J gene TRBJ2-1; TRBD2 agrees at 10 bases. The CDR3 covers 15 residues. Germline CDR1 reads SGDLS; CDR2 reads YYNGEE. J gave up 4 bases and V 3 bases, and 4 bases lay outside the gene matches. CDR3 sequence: CASSETSGLYNEQFF. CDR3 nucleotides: TGTGCCAGCAGCGAGACTAGCGGGCTGTACAATGAGCAGTTCTTC. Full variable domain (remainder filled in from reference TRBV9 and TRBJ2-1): DSGVTQTPKHLITATGQRVTLRCSPRSGDLSVYWYQQSLDQGLQFLIQYYNGEERAKGNILERFSAQQFPDLHSELNLSSLELGDSALYFCASSETSGLYNEQFFGPGTRLTVL.

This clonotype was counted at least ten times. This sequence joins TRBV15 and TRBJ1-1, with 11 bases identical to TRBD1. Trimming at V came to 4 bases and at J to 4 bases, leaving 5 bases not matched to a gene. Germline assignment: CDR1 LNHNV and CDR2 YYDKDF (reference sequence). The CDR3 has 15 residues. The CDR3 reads CATSTGTGGGTEAFF. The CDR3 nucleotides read TGTGCCACCAGCACCGGGACAGGGGGTGGCACTGAAGCTTTCTTT. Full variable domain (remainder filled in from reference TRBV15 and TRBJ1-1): DAMVIQNPRYQVTQFGKPVTLSCSQTLNHNVMYWYQQKSSQAPKLLFHYYDKDFNNEADTPDNFQSRRPNTSFCFLDIRSPGLGDTAMYLCATSTGTGGGTEAFFGQGTRLTVV.